The 22 T cell receptor beta chains given below trace back to one sample, sequenced in a study of shared clonotypes between healthy human individuals. Sequencing used immunoSEQ multiplex PCR; TCRdb keeps in-frame clones, though not all of them. The table includes approximately 2,300,000 clones, roughly 90% detected once. Sample: naive CD4+ T cells from PBMCs. Subset reported: CD45RA+ positively selected. These receptor sequences come from a man in his late teens or twenties in good health. Some clones in this sample may be carry-over from other donors' samples.

This chain links TRBV5-1 with TRBJ2-7; D is undetermined. The CDR3 extends over 15 amino acids. Per the germline V gene, CDR1 is SGHRS and CDR2 is YFSETQ. Trimming shortened V by 0 bases and J by 0 bases, and 10 bases separated the two germline ends. DNA for the CDR3: TGCGCCAGCAGCTTGGAGGCCAGGTTCTCCTACGAGCAGTACTTC. Translating gives CASSLEARFSYEQYF.

V gene TRBV27 combines with J gene TRBJ2-2; 8 bases agree with TRBD2. V trimming: 1 base; J trimming: 6 bases; junction bases outside the gene matches: 10. The CDR3 extends over 17 amino acids. Germline-derived CDR1 and CDR2 are MNHEY and SMNVEV (reference sequence). The CDR3: CASSLLLAGRFPGELFF. CDR3 coding DNA: TGTGCCAGCAGTTTATTGTTAGCGGGACGGTTCCCCGGGGAGCTGTTTTTT.

This chain links TRBV19 with TRBJ2-7, with 8 positions matching TRBD1. Trimming at V came to 5 bases and at J to 9 bases, leaving 15 bases not matched to a gene. Per germline, CDR1 LNHDA and CDR2 SQIVND (reference sequence). This CDR3 has 15 amino acids. CDR3 residues: CASSYAGTGPLPQYF. CDR3 DNA sequence: TGTGCCAGTAGTTATGCCGGGACAGGCCCCCTGCCGCAGTACTTC.

Concerning this clone itself: Within the sample, other DNA sequences also encode this same CDR3. The chain carries TRBV5-4 and TRBJ2-3, with D perhaps given as TRBD1 or TRBD2 (7 bases each). Trimming cost V 0 bases and J 1 base, with 12 bases left between them. The germline V gene has CDR1 SGHNT and CDR2 YYREEE (reference sequence). This CDR3 is built from 16 residues. The CDR3 protein is CASSLVAGGGTDTQYF. The CDR3 nucleotides are TGTGCCAGCAGCTTGGTCGCAGGGGGGGGCACAGATACGCAGTATTTT.

The chain joins TRBV7-2 to TRBJ1-2, with a possible D match to TRBD1 (6 bases). The germline CDR1 and CDR2 sequences are SGHTA and FQGNSA. V lost 2 bases and J 7 bases, leaving 17 bases between the germline ends. This CDR3 has 15 residues. The CDR3 protein is CASSLISIGGSGYTF. CDR3 sequence (DNA): TGTGCCAGCAGCTTAATTAGCATCGGGGGCTCTGGCTACACCTTC.

The rearrangement uses TRBV29-1 and TRBJ1-3, with 8 bases fitting TRBD1. The CDR3 extends over 13 amino acids. Germline CDR1 and CDR2: SQVTM and ANQGSEA. Trimming cost V 8 bases and J 2 bases; bases outside gene matches: 5. CDR3 nucleotide sequence: TGCAGCTTATGGACAGGGCCTGGAAACACCATATATTTT. Translated: CSLWTGPGNTIYF.

This clone was seen a single time. V gene TRBV7-9 combines with J gene TRBJ1-6, with TRBD1 matching 8 bases. CDR1 and CDR2 (germline): SEHNR, FQNEAQ (reference sequence). The V and J ends lost 4 bases and 0 bases, in that order; junction bases with no gene match: 5. The CDR3 contains 17 residues. CDR3 coding DNA: TGTGCCAGCAGCTCCCCAACAGGGGGCTCCTATAATTCACCCCTCCACTTT. This encodes CASSSPTGGSYNSPLHF.

CDR3 sequence: CASSQERGNYGYTF. CDR3 DNA: TGTGCCAGCAGCCAAGAGAGGGGCAACTATGGCTACACCTTC. V gene TRBV4-2 combines with J gene TRBJ1-2; D possibly corresponds to TRBD1 (5 bases). Germline CDR1 and CDR2: LGHNA and YNFKEQ. CDR3 length: 14 residues. V was clipped by 0 bases and J by 2 bases, with 7 bases between them.

The V gene is TRBV7-6, the J gene TRBJ2-7; a weak D match, TRBD1 (6 bases). With 5 bases removed from V and 3 bases from J, the gap between germline ends came to 20 bases. Germline-derived CDR1 and CDR2 are SGHVS and FNYEAQ. CDR3 size: 16 residues. CDR3 amino acids: CASSPTGAGASYEQYF. Here the CDR3 DNA reads TGTGCCAGCAGCCCAACGGGTGCAGGGGCCAGCTACGAGCAGTACTTC. The full variable domain, in which reference TRBV7-6 and TRBJ2-7 provide the parts outside the CDR3, is GAGVSQSPRYKVTKRGQDVALRCDPISGHVSLYWYRQALGQGPEFLTYFNYEAQQDKSGLPNDRFSAERPEGSISTLTIQRTEQRDSAMYRCASSPTGAGASYEQYFGPGTRLTVT.

This chain connects TRBV7-2 to TRBJ2-1; 10 positions agree with TRBD2. Unmatched junction bases numbered 13, after V lost 6 bases and J lost 14 bases. Looked up from germline, CDR1 is SGHTA and CDR2 is FQGNSA. The CDR3 contains 14 residues. Here the CDR3 DNA reads TGTGCCAGCAGGGCCTCTAGCGGGAGCCTACGCAAGTTCTTC. Translation gives CASRASSGSLRKFF.

A word on this clone: Other DNA sequences in this specimen translate into the identical CDR3. The chain links TRBV6-5 to TRBJ2-7; D is unresolved. The V and J ends lost 1 base and 7 bases respectively, with 5 bases between them. The CDR3 runs to 11 residues. CDR1 and CDR2 (germline): MNHEY, SVGAGI. CDR3 nucleotide sequence: TGTGCCAGCAGTTACTTGGGGGAGCAGTACTTC. Residues: CASSYLGEQYF.

The DNA for the CDR3 is TGTGCCAGCAGCCCAGGCCGGGGGCAAGAGACCCAGTACTTC. Translated, it gives CASSPGRGQETQYF. The chain is built from TRBV7-9 and TRBJ2-5; D is perhaps TRBD2 (6 bases). The CDR3 runs to 14 residues. CDR1 is SEHNR, CDR2 FQNEAQ, per germline (reference sequence). The germline V and J ends were trimmed by 5 bases and 2 bases, with 12 bases remaining between them. Together with reference TRBV7-9 and TRBJ2-5, the CDR3 gives the full variable domain: DTGVSQNPRHKITKRGQNVTFRCDPISEHNRLYWYRQTLGQGPEFLTYFQNEAQLEKSRLLSDRFSAERPKGSFSTLEIQRTEQGDSAMYLCASSPGRGQETQYFGPGTRLLVL.

The genes are TRBV7-2 and TRBJ2-7, with TRBD1 matching 7 bases. Germline CDR1 reads SGHTA; CDR2 reads FQGNSA. With V trimmed by 5 bases and J by 4 bases, 8 bases remained unmatched. The CDR3 length is 14 residues. The CDR3 DNA reads TGTGCCAGCAGCACCGGGACAGCTATTTACGAGCAGTACTTC. It codes for CASSTGTAIYEQYF.

Only a few counts were recorded for this clone. The chain has TRBV27 and TRBJ1-1, with D maybe TRBD1 (6 bases). The CDR3 sequence is 13 residues long. Between the trimmed V and J ends, which lost 5 bases and 1 base, there was a span of 8 bases. From germline, CDR1 is MNHEY and CDR2 SMNVEV (reference sequence). CDR3 coding DNA: TGTGCCAGCAGTGAACAGGGGAACACTGAAGCTTTCTTT. The encoded protein is CASSEQGNTEAFF.

The rearrangement joins TRBV2 to TRBJ2-1; D may be TRBD2 (6 bases). This CDR3 is built from 13 residues. Germline lookup yields CDR1 SNHLY and CDR2 FYNNEI. Deletions cut 6 bases from V and 3 bases from J, with 9 bases between. This CDR3 is CASRGLFYNEQFF. The DNA of the CDR3 is TGTGCCAGCAGGGGACTGTTCTACAATGAGCAGTTCTTC.

The chain carries TRBV9 and TRBJ2-7; unclear D gene. The CDR3 loop spans 14 amino acids. V was shortened by 0 bases and J by 6 bases, with 13 bases between the two germline ends. Germline V gene data show CDR1 as SGDLS and CDR2 as YYNGEE. CDR3 coding DNA: TGTGCCAGCAGCGTAGAGGGTGGGCTCACCGAGCAGTACTTC. It specifies CASSVEGGLTEQYF.

The chain couples TRBV7-2 to TRBJ2-1; D is perhaps TRBD1 (5 bases). Germline lookup yields CDR1 SGHTA and CDR2 FQGNSA. This CDR3 contains 15 residues. Trimming took off 3 bases at V and 6 bases at J, with 15 bases between the two ends. CDR3 residues: CASSFRTTSPNEQFF. The DNA for the CDR3 is TGTGCCAGCAGCTTTCGGACAACTTCCCCCAATGAGCAGTTCTTC. The complete variable domain, with remaining parts taken from reference TRBV7-2 and TRBJ2-1, reads GAGVSQSPSNKVTEKGKDVELRCDPISGHTALYWYRQSLGQGLEFLIYFQGNSAPDKSGLPSDRFSAERTGGSVSTLTIQRTQQEDSAVYLCASSFRTTSPNEQFFGPGTRLTVL.

V gene TRBV19 combines with J gene TRBJ2-7, with 9 nucleotides matching TRBD1. The CDR3 contains 13 residues. Germline assignment: CDR1 LNHDA and CDR2 SQIVND (reference sequence). After removal of 6 bases from V and 6 bases from J, the junction contained 6 bases not matched to a gene. CDR3 in amino acids: CASSGDRALEQYF. The CDR3 DNA sequence: TGTGCCAGTAGCGGGGACAGGGCTCTCGAGCAGTACTTC.

This chain connects TRBV6-5 to TRBJ1-2; D is ambiguous. CDR1 is MNHEY, CDR2 SVGAGI, per germline. With 0 bases removed from V and 8 bases from J, the gap between germline ends came to 13 bases. The CDR3 sequence is 14 residues long. The CDR3 spells CASSYSDRGGGYTF. CDR3 nucleotides: TGTGCCAGCAGTTACTCTGACCGGGGAGGGGGCTACACCTTC.

Details on this clone: The same CDR3 also results from other DNA sequences found in this sample. V usage is TRBV2 and J usage is TRBJ1-2; D unclear. V lost 3 bases, J lost 4 bases, and 6 bases lay in between. Germline CDR1 SNHLY, CDR2 FYNNEI. The CDR3 contains 12 residues. For the CDR3, the DNA is TGTGCCAGCAGTGACGGATCCTATGGCTACACCTTC. Translated, it gives CASSDGSYGYTF.

This CDR3 reads CASSLEGPNTEAFF. In nucleotides, the CDR3 is TGTGCCAGCAGCTTAGAGGGGCCTAACACTGAAGCTTTCTTT. The V call is TRBV7-9, the J call TRBJ1-1, with a tentative D call TRBD1 (5 bases). The germline V gene encodes CDR1 SEHNR and CDR2 FQNEAQ (reference sequence). The germline V and J ends were trimmed by 1 base and 2 bases, with 8 bases remaining between them. The CDR3 covers 14 residues.

The chain is built from TRBV4-1 and TRBJ1-6; D remains ambiguous. V lost 0 bases and J 7 bases, leaving 13 bases between the germline ends. This CDR3 region has 16 residues. In germline, CDR1 is MGHRA, CDR2 YSYEKL. This chain's CDR3 is CASSQDPGRRNSPLHF. CDR3 DNA: TGCGCCAGCAGCCAAGATCCTGGTAGAAGGAATTCACCCCTCCACTTT.